Below are 5 T cell receptor beta chains sequenced from a single sample in a study of monozygotic twins with inflammatory bowel disease. TCRdb reanalyzed the 5' RACE reads, giving one entry per CDR3 protein sequence and no DNA. This sample's table has 350,000 to 500,000 distinct CDR3 sequences. The sample comprised blood. These receptors originate from a human donor with ulcerative colitis or Crohn's disease, or a healthy co-twin of an affected twin (not recorded which).

The chain is built from TRBV6-1 and TRBJ2-1; TCRdb lists TRBD2, though no DNA is available to test this call. Germline V gene lookup returns CDR1 MNHNS and CDR2 SASEGT. The length of the CDR3 is 15 residues. CDR3 sequence: CATRLAGGPYNEQFF.

This rearrangement joins TRBV5-4 to TRBJ2-7. Germline CDR1 and CDR2: SGHNT and YYREEE (reference sequence). The CDR3 length is 12 residues. CDR3 sequence reads: CASSQDFYEQYF.

The chain has TRBV19 and TRBJ2-7; as DNA is missing, the TRBD1 call by TCRdb cannot be tested. In germline, CDR1 is LNHDA, CDR2 SQIVND (reference sequence). This CDR3 has 14 amino acids. This CDR3 reads CASSADRDTYEQYF.

The genes are TRBV12-3 or TRBV12-4 and TRBJ1-5. The CDR3 loop spans 13 amino acids. CDR3: CASSDKGGQPQHF.

CDR3 region: CASSFQAGGENEQFF. The gene calls are TRBV4-2 and TRBJ2-1; no DNA is available, so the TRBD2 call from TCRdb remains unchecked. The germline CDR1 and CDR2 sequences are LGHNA and YNFKEQ. This CDR3 contains 15 residues.